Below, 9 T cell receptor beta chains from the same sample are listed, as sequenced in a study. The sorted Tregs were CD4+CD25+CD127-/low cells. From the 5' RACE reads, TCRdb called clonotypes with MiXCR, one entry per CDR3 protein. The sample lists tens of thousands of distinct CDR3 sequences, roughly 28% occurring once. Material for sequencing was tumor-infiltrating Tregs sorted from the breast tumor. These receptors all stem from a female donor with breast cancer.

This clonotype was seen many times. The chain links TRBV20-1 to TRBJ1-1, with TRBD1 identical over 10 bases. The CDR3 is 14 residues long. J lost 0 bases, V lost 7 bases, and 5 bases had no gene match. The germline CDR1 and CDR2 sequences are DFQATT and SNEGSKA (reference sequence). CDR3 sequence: CSVGQGTLNTEAFF. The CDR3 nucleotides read TGCAGTGTGGGACAGGGGACCTTGAACACTGAAGCTTTCTTT.

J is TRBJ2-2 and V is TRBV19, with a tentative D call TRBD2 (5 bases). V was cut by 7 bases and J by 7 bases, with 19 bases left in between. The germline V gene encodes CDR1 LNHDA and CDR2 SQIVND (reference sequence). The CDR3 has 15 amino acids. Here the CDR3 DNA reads TGTGCCAGTAAAGAGGATTCGGGGAATATCGGGGAGCTGTTTTTT. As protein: CASKEDSGNIGELFF.

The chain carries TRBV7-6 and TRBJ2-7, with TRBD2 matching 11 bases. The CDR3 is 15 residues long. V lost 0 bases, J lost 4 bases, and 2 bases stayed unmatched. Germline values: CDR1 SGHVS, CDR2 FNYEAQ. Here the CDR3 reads CASSLAASGRYEQYF. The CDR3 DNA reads TGTGCCAGCAGCTTAGCGGCTAGCGGGAGGTACGAGCAGTACTTC. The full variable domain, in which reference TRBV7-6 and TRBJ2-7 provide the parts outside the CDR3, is GAGVSQSPRYKVTKRGQDVALRCDPISGHVSLYWYRQALGQGPEFLTYFNYEAQQDKSGLPNDRFSAERPEGSISTLTIQRTEQRDSAMYRCASSLAASGRYEQYFGPGTRLTVT.

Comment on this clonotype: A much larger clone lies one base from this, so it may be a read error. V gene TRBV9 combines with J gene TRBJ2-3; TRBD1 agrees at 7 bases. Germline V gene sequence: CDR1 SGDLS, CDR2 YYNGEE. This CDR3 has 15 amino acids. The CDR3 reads CAGSTGTVSTDTQYF. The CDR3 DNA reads TGTGCCGGCAGCACCGGGACAGTTAGCACAGATACGCAGTATTTT.

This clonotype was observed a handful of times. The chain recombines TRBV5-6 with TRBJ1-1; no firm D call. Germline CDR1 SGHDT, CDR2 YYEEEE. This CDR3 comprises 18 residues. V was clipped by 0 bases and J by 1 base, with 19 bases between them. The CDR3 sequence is CASSLGELRLLGNTEAFF. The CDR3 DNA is TGTGCCAGCAGCTTGGGGGAATTACGTTTGTTGGGGAACACTGAAGCTTTCTTT. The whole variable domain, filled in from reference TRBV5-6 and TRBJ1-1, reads DAGVTQSPTHLIKTRGQQVTLRCSPKSGHDTVSWYQQALGQGPQFIFQYYEEEERQRGNFPDRFSGHQFPNYSSELNVNALLLGDSALYLCASSLGELRLLGNTEAFFGQGTRLTVV.

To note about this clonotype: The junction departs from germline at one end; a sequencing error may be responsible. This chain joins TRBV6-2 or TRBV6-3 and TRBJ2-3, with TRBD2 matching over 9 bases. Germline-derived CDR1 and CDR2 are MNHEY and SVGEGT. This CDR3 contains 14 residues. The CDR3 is CASSPGLATNTQYF. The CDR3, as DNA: TGTGCCAGCAGTCCGGGACTAGCCACAAATACGCAGTATTTT.

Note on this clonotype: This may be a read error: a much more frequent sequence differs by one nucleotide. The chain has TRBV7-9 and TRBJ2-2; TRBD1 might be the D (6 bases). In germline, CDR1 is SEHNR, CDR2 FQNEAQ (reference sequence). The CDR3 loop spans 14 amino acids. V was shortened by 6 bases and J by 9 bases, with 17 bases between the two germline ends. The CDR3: CASSLTGWSRELFF. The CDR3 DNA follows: TGTGCCAGCAGTTTGACAGGATGGAGCAGGGAGCTGTTTTTT.

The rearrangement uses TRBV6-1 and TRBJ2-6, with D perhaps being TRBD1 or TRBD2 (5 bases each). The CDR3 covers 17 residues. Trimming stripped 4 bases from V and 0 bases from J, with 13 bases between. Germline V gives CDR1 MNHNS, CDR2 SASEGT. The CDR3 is CASSVEGRGSGANVLTF. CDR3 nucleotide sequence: TGTGCCAGCAGTGTCGAGGGACGCGGCTCTGGGGCCAACGTCCTGACTTTC.

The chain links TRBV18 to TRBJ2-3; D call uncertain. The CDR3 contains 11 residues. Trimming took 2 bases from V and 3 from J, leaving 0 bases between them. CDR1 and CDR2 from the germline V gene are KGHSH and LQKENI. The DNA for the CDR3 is TGTGCCAGCTCACCAACAGATACGCAGTATTTT. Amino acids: CASSPTDTQYF.